This TCR beta chain was observed in a study of T-cell memory formation after mild COVID-19. Overall study context: TCR clusters largely stayed donor specific.

The table lists this clonotype with many counts. The antigen is unknown. Per the germline V gene, CDR1 is SEHNR and CDR2 is FQNEAQ (reference sequence). This CDR3 has 13 amino acids. V gave up 2 bases and J gave up 5 bases, with 9 bases separating them. The study, taken as a whole, reports: Pre-infection memory contained some responding clones, which suggested that cross-reactive memory had joined.

5'RACE primed at constant segments yielded TCR alpha and TCR beta cDNA libraries bearing sample barcodes and UMIs. TCRdb reprocessed the 5' RACE reads with MiXCR, giving one entry per CDR3 protein. The table records over 10,000 distinct CDR3 sequences, about 12% of them present only once. The clonotype originates from an adult woman who had mild COVID-19 (a few samples of this study predate the infection). Cell type and time point are not known. The chain employs TRBV7-9 and TRBJ1-2; D unclear. The source material was PBMCs or a T cell subset sorted from them (not recorded which). CDR3 sequence: CASSLRTNYGYTF. CDR3 nucleotides: TGTGCCAGCAGCTTACGGACGAATTATGGCTACACCTTC.